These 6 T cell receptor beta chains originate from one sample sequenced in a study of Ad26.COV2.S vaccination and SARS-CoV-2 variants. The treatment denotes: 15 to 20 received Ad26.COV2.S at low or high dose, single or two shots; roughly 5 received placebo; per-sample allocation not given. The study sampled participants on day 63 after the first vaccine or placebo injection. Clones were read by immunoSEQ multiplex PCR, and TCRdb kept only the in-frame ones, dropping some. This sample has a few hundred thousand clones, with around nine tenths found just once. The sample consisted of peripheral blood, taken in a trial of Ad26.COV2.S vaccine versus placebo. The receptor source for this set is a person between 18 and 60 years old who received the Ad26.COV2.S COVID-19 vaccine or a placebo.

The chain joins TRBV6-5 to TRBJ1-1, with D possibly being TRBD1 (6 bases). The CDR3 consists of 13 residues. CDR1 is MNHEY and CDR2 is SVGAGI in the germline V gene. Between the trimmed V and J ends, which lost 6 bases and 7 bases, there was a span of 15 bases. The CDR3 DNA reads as TGTGCCAGCAGCCCCCGGGGGCGTGATGAAGCTTTCTTT. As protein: CASSPRGRDEAFF.

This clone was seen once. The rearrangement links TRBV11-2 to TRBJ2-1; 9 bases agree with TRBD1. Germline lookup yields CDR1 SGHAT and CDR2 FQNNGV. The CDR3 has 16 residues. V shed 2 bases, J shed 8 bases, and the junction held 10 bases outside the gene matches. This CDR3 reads CASSLLGWDRAHEQFF. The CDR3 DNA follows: TGTGCCAGCAGCTTACTAGGCTGGGACAGGGCCCATGAGCAGTTCTTC.

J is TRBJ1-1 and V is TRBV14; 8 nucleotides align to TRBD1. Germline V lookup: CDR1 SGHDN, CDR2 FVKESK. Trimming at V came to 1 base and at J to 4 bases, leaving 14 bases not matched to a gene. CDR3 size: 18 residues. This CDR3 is CASSQVNRGRGLATEAFF. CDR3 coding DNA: TGTGCCAGCAGCCAAGTTAATCGGGGCAGGGGGCTCGCCACTGAAGCTTTCTTT.

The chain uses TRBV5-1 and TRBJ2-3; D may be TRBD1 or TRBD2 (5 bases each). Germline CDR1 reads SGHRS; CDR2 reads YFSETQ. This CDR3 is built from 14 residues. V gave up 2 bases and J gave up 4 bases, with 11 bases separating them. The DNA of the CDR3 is TGCGCCAGCAGCTTCAACCCGGGGCCAGATACGCAGTATTTT. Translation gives CASSFNPGPDTQYF.

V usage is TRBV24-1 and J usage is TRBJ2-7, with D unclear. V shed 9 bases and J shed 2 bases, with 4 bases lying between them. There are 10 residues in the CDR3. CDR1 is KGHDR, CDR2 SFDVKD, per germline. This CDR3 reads CATHPYEQYF. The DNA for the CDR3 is TGTGCCACCCATCCCTACGAGCAGTACTTC.

For the CDR3, the DNA is TGTGCCAGCAACGGACCCCTTCGAACCGGGGAGCTGTTTTTT. It specifies CASNGPLRTGELFF. The chain couples TRBV2 to TRBJ2-2, with no clear D. V gave up 7 bases and J gave up 5 bases, with 14 bases separating them. The CDR3 is 14 amino acids. Germline CDR1 and CDR2: SNHLY and FYNNEI.